This passage covers 5 T cell receptor beta chains from one sample sequenced in a study of cytomegalovirus exposure and HLA in healthy donors. Primers for the PCR totalled 60 Vbeta and 13 Jbeta. TCRdb's table, derived via immunoSEQ multiplex PCR, lists solely in-frame clones and lacks some. The table has about 140,000 clones, around 80% seen once; the top ten hold over 2.5%. Specimen: PBMCs. These receptors were taken from a female donor in good health and CMV-seronegative.

In its sample, this clone was seen a few times. The chain recombines TRBV6-5 with TRBJ1-2; D call uncertain. The CDR3 contains 13 residues. The V and J ends lost 0 bases and 5 bases respectively, with 7 bases between them. Germline V gives CDR1 MNHEY, CDR2 SVGAGI. In nucleotides, the CDR3 is TGTGCCAGCAGTTACTCGAGCGAATATGGCTACACCTTC. It encodes CASSYSSEYGYTF.

The chain couples TRBV28 to TRBJ2-1, with no clear D. The CDR3 has 20 residues. V was trimmed by 5 bases and J by 4 bases, leaving 30 bases between them. Per the germline V gene, CDR1 is MDHEN and CDR2 is SYDVKM. Here the CDR3 reads CASSPQSVLVREQRYNEQFF. The CDR3, as DNA: TGTGCCAGCAGTCCCCAGAGCGTCCTCGTTCGTGAACAAAGGTACAATGAGCAGTTCTTC. Using reference TRBV28 and TRBJ2-1 for the parts outside the CDR3, the full variable domain is DVKVTQSSRYLVKRTGEKVFLECVQDMDHENMFWYRQDPGLGLRLIYFSYDVKMKEKGDIPEGYSVSREKKERFSLILESASTNQTSMYLCASSPQSVLVREQRYNEQFFGPGTRLTVL.

The gene calls are TRBV2 and TRBJ1-3; 8 bases align to TRBD1. The J segment lost 4 bases and the V segment lost 5 bases, leaving 13 bases of the junction unmatched. The CDR3 length is 17 residues. The germline CDR1 and CDR2 sequences are SNHLY and FYNNEI. The CDR3 sequence is CASSLSLLGTGGNTIYF. CDR3 DNA: TGTGCCAGCAGTCTCTCCCTACTCGGGACAGGCGGAAACACCATATATTTT.

This clone was detected only a few times. The V gene is TRBV19, the J gene TRBJ1-6; 7 bases align to TRBD1. The length of the CDR3 is 14 residues. Germline V lookup: CDR1 LNHDA, CDR2 SQIVND (reference sequence). Losses at the gene ends were 7 bases for V and 6 bases for J; bases not matched to a gene: 6. The CDR3 loop is CASTRDSLNSPLHF. In nucleotides, the CDR3 is TGTGCCAGTACCCGGGACAGCCTTAATTCACCCCTCCACTTT.

This clone was observed a few times. V and J are TRBV30 and TRBJ1-1; D gene unclear. The V gene lost 3 bases and the J gene lost 1 base, with 9 bases spanning the gap. In germline, CDR1 is GTSNPN, CDR2 SVGIG (reference sequence). The CDR3 is made up of 13 amino acids. CDR3 sequence: CAWRAGSNTEAFF. The CDR3, as DNA: TGTGCCTGGAGAGCGGGCTCGAACACTGAAGCTTTCTTT.